This T cell receptor beta chain was profiled in a study of control samples from healthy donors and cancer patients. Note on this clone: The same CDR3 can be traced to other DNA sequences in this sample.

Germline V gives CDR1 LNHDA, CDR2 SQIVND (reference sequence). The CDR3 is 11 residues long. Trimming shortened V by 4 bases and J by 2 bases, and 0 bases separated the two germline ends. Produced via immunoSEQ multiplex PCR; TCRdb's table is partial and in-frame only. The sample records about 120,000 clones, around 87% being singletons. Sequencing was carried out using blood. This receptor was identified in a man aged 30 to 45 in good health. This sequence joins TRBV19 and TRBJ2-1; D gene ambiguous. CDR3 coding DNA: TGTGCCAGTAGTACCTACAATGAGCAGTTCTTC. Translated: CASSTYNEQFF. Full variable domain (rest looked up from reference TRBV19 and TRBJ2-1): DGGITQSPKYLFRKEGQNVTLSCEQNLNHDAMYWYRQDPGQGLRLIYYSQIVNDFQKGDIAEGYSVSREKKESFPLTVTSAQKNPTAFYLCASSTYNEQFFGPGTRLTVL.